Listed below are T cell receptor beta chains from one sample, sequenced in a study of beta chain features in type 1 diabetes. The assay was immunoSEQ multiplex PCR, and TCRdb's table has in-frame clones only and misses some. This table has 600,000 to 700,000 clones, over 10% appearing once. Sequenced sample: naive CD4+ T cells from blood. Every receptor here comes from a man aged 18 to 29 with type 1 diabetes. CDR3s include the opening cysteine and the closing phenylalanine or tryptophan. D genes are given only for firm matches. Clone sizes are given selectively: once, few, many, or a class where the clone is expanded.

D gene	J gene	V gene	clone size	CDR3 protein	CDR3 DNA
.	TRBJ1-2	TRBV30	few	CAWRRVLDNYGYTF	TGTGCCTGGAGACGGGTTCTGGATAACTATGGCTACACCTTC
.	TRBJ2-1	TRBV19	once	CASRVRGPYNEQFF	TGTGCCAGTAGGGTCCGGGGGCCATACAATGAGCAGTTCTTC
.	TRBJ2-5	TRBV5-6	few	CASSFDRETQYF	TGTGCCAGCAGCTTCGATCGAGAGACCCAGTACTTC
.	TRBJ1-2	TRBV6-5	few	CASSYSGRKNGYTF	TGTGCCAGCAGTTACTCTGGCAGGAAAAATGGCTACACCTTC
.	TRBJ2-3	TRBV4-1	.	CASSPPGGGGDTQYF	TGCGCCAGCAGCCCCCCCGGGGGAGGGGGTGATACGCAGTATTTT
.	TRBJ1-1	TRBV29-1	few	CSAGTGGGEAFF	TGCAGCGCCGGGACGGGAGGAGGTGAAGCTTTCTTT
.	TRBJ1-1	TRBV14	many	CASSQYTEAFF	TGTGCCAGCAGCCAGTACACTGAAGCTTTCTTT
TRBD1	TRBJ1-2	TRBV7-9	few	CASSSLMGTGSVYGYTF	TGTGCCAGCAGTTCTCTGATGGGGACAGGGTCCGTCTATGGCTACACCTTC
.	TRBJ2-7	TRBV4-1	few	CASSQDWAVIYEQYF	TGCGCCAGCAGCCAAGATTGGGCCGTAATCTACGAGCAGTACTTC
.	TRBJ1-1	TRBV19	.	CASSKTGLNTEAFF	TGTGCCAGTAGTAAGACAGGACTGAACACTGAAGCTTTCTTT
.	TRBJ1-1	TRBV6-5	.	CASSYLGQGAFF	TGTGCCAGCAGTTACCTCGGACAAGGGGCTTTCTTT
.	TRBJ1-6	TRBV27	few	CASSFWGGNSPLHF	TGTGCCAGCAGTTTTTGGGGGGGAAATTCACCCCTCCACTTT
.	TRBJ2-7	TRBV29-1	.	CSVARGRYEQYF	TGCAGCGTTGCCAGGGGGAGGTACGAGCAGTACTTC
.	TRBJ2-5	TRBV25-1	few	CASSEMDFAETQYF	TGTGCCAGCAGTGAAATGGACTTCGCAGAGACCCAGTACTTC
.	TRBJ1-5	TRBV7-2	.	CASSPGSGQPQHF	TGTGCCAGCAGCCCCGGGTCGGGGCAGCCCCAGCATTTT
.	TRBJ1-1	TRBV7-9	.	CASSLNTPGLTEAFF	TGTGCCAGCAGCTTAAACACCCCAGGTCTCACTGAAGCTTTCTTT
TRBD1	TRBJ2-7	TRBV25-1	few	CASSPRTGGLNEQYF	TGTGCCAGCAGCCCTCGGACAGGGGGTCTCAACGAGCAGTACTTC
.	TRBJ2-7	TRBV6-5	few	CASSYRSSYEQYF	TGTGCCAGCAGCTACAGGAGCTCCTACGAGCAGTACTTC
TRBD2	TRBJ2-5	TRBV19	.	CASSKNGRETQYF	TGTGCCAGTAGTAAGAACGGGAGGGAGACCCAGTACTTC
TRBD2	TRBJ2-3	TRBV19	.	CASSPSGGTRSTDTQYF	TGTGCCAGTAGTCCTAGCGGGGGGACCCGTAGCACAGATACGCAGTATTTT
.	TRBJ1-1	TRBV6-5	.	CASSRDTYTEAFF	TGTGCCAGCAGTCGGGACACCTACACTGAAGCTTTCTTT
.	TRBJ2-6	TRBV7-2	few	CASSLVAGSSGANVLTF	TGTGCCAGCAGCTTAGTGGCGGGGAGCTCTGGGGCCAACGTCCTGACTTTC
.	TRBJ2-7	TRBV28	.	CASRAPSVRNEQYF	TGTGCCAGCAGGGCCCCGTCGGTCCGAAACGAGCAGTACTTC
.	TRBJ2-5	TRBV5-1	.	CASSLVQGQETQYF	TGCGCCAGCAGCTTGGTCCAGGGCCAAGAGACCCAGTACTTC
TRBD1	TRBJ2-1	TRBV10-3	.	CAISARTGGNYEQFF	TGTGCCATCAGTGCTAGGACAGGGGGGAACTATGAGCAGTTCTTC
TRBD1	TRBJ1-1	TRBV9	few	CASSVAGQGSYTEAFF	TGTGCCAGCAGCGTAGCCGGACAGGGTTCGTACACTGAAGCTTTCTTT
.	TRBJ1-4	TRBV5-4	.	CASSFGSATNEKLFF	TGTGCCAGCAGCTTTGGGTCTGCAACTAATGAAAAACTGTTTTTT
.	TRBJ2-7	TRBV5-6	.	CASSLLIEQYF	TGTGCCAGCAGCTTGCTGATCGAGCAGTACTTC
.	TRBJ1-2	TRBV29-1	once	CSGGGQTTDGYTF	TGCAGCGGAGGGGGTCAAACAACGGATGGCTACACCTTC
TRBD1	TRBJ2-3	TRBV19	few	CASSRRPGTGISWTDTQYF	TGTGCCAGTAGTAGAAGACCCGGGACAGGGATTTCGTGGACAGATACGCAGTATTTT
.	TRBJ1-1	TRBV5-4	.	CASSLSVPATEAFF	TGTGCCAGCAGCTTGAGCGTACCGGCCACTGAAGCTTTCTTT
TRBD1	TRBJ1-2	TRBV9	.	CASTRTGSTWRYTF	TGTGCCAGCACCAGGACAGGTTCAACTTGGAGATACACCTTC
TRBD1	TRBJ1-6	TRBV19	.	CASSIGDRVTSPLHF	TGTGCCAGTAGTATAGGGGACAGGGTGACCTCACCCCTCCACTTT
.	TRBJ1-1	TRBV11-3	.	CASSLSAPNTEAFF	TGTGCCAGCAGCTTGTCGGCCCCGAACACTGAAGCTTTCTTT
TRBD1	TRBJ1-2	TRBV30	few	CAWTRREGTAYGYTF	TGTGCCTGGACCCGAAGAGAGGGGACAGCCTATGGCTACACCTTC
TRBD1	TRBJ2-5	TRBV5-1	.	CASSWTGEETQYF	TGCGCCAGTTCGTGGACAGGGGAGGAGACCCAGTACTTC
TRBD2	TRBJ2-3	TRBV7-9	once	CASSVSGGAGTDTQYF	TGTGCCAGCAGCGTAAGCGGGGGGGCGGGCACAGATACGCAGTATTTT
TRBD2	TRBJ2-1	TRBV7-8	.	CASSSAGDPVGAMVGSQFF	TGTGCCAGCAGCTCGGCGGGGGACCCCGTCGGAGCGATGGTCGGGTCGCAGTTCTTC